The 14 T cell receptor beta chains below come from one sample, sequenced in a study of patients and donors after allogeneic stem cell transplantation. In TCRdb, the RT-PCR reads were re-called with MiXCR into one record per CDR3 protein. The sample consists of about 400,000 distinct CDR3 sequences, roughly 17% of them appearing once. The sequenced sample consisted of blood, either unsorted or a sorted T cell fraction (not recorded which). The receptors were gathered from a human donor who was either an allogeneic HSCT recipient or a stem cell or donor lymphocyte infusion donor (not recorded which). It is not recorded whose cells these are; they may come from a transplant donor.

This clonotype was seen only a few times. V is TRBV3-1 and J is TRBJ1-3; D may be TRBD1 (6 bases). Germline CDR1 is LGHDT and CDR2 is YNNKEL (reference sequence). Trimming took 4 bases from V and 3 from J, leaving 19 bases between them. The CDR3 spans 17 residues. The CDR3: CASSRRGGRLGGNTIYF. The CDR3 nucleotides read TGTGCCAGCAGCCGCAGGGGTGGAAGGTTAGGTGGAAACACCATATATTTT.

The rearrangement links TRBV12-3 or TRBV12-4 to TRBJ2-4, with 9 bases matching TRBD1. Trimming at V came to 5 bases and at J to 1 base, leaving 9 bases not matched to a gene. This CDR3 is built from 17 residues. CDR3 DNA: TGTGCCAGCAGTCCCTCCGGACAGGGGATGGCCAAAAACATTCAGTACTTC. Its translation is CASSPSGQGMAKNIQYF.

The V gene is TRBV30, the J gene TRBJ2-1; perhaps TRBD2 as D (6 bases). The length of the CDR3 is 13 residues. Germline CDR1 and CDR2: GTSNPN and SVGIG (reference sequence). V dropped 8 bases and J dropped 1 base, with 12 bases sitting between them. CDR3 protein: CAGEEGSYNEQFF. The CDR3 bases are TGTGCCGGCGAGGAGGGATCCTACAATGAGCAGTTCTTC.

The chain carries TRBV12-3 or TRBV12-4 and TRBJ2-2; 9 bases align to TRBD2. This CDR3 spans 16 amino acids. With 7 bases clipped from V and 7 bases from J, the junction kept 13 bases outside the gene matches. The CDR3 reads CASTNPSGMLGGELFF. For the CDR3, the DNA is TGTGCCAGCACCAACCCTAGCGGGATGCTGGGCGGGGAGCTGTTTTTT.

The chain employs TRBV20-1 and TRBJ2-2; no clear D. Per the germline V gene, CDR1 is DFQATT and CDR2 is SNEGSKA (reference sequence). The V end lost 0 bases, the J end lost 9 bases, and 5 bases lay between the germline ends. The CDR3 length is 11 residues. DNA of the CDR3: TGCAGTGCTAGAGATCGGAGGGAGCTGTTTTTT. Encoded protein: CSARDRRELFF.

V gene TRBV7-2 combines with J gene TRBJ2-2; D gene unclear. This CDR3 is 13 amino acids long. Germline V gene sequence: CDR1 SGHTA, CDR2 FQGNSA. Trimming removed 1 base from V and 6 bases from J, with 6 bases in between. As DNA, the CDR3 is TGTGCCAGCAGCTTAGAGTATCCCGGGGAGCTGTTTTTT. This sequence encodes CASSLEYPGELFF.

In the case of this clonotype: A much larger clone differs from this one at a single base, so this may be a read error. The chain links TRBV28 to TRBJ2-2, with D unclear. CDR3 size: 12 residues. V was shortened by 3 bases and J by 6 bases, with 5 bases between the two germline ends. The germline CDR1 and CDR2 sequences are MDHEN and SYDVKM. CDR3 protein: CASSLISGELFF. The CDR3, as DNA: TGTGCCAGCAGTTTGATTTCCGGGGAGCTGTTTTTT.

This clonotype has only a few counts. The V gene is TRBV12-3 or TRBV12-4, the J gene TRBJ2-7; D not certain. Trimming shortened V by 8 bases and J by 1 base, and 24 bases separated the two germline ends. There are 17 residues in the CDR3. The CDR3 region is CASLTPIRSVRSYEQYF. The CDR3 nucleotides are TGTGCCAGCCTAACCCCCATCCGTTCGGTTAGGTCCTACGAGCAGTACTTC.

This clonotype was observed a handful of times. The chain joins TRBV9 to TRBJ2-2, with TRBD1 identical over 10 bases. The V and J ends lost 5 bases and 1 base, in that order; junction bases with no gene match: 17. The germline CDR1 and CDR2 sequences are SGDLS and YYNGEE. CDR3 size: 20 residues. Written as DNA, the CDR3 is TGTGCCAGCAGGACAGGGGGCGTAAGAATCCCCCGAAAGAACACCGGGGAGCTGTTTTTT. Encoded protein: CASRTGGVRIPRKNTGELFF.

The table lists this clonotype with a few counts. J is TRBJ2-7 and V is TRBV6-2 or TRBV6-3, with 13 bases aligning to TRBD2. CDR3 length: 17 amino acids. V was clipped by 6 bases and J by 2 bases; unmatched bases: 10. The V gene's germline CDR1 is MNHEY and CDR2 SVGEGT. CDR3 bases: TGTGCCAGCAGAACGCTTACCGGGACTAGCGGGACCTACGAGCAGTACTTC. It encodes CASRTLTGTSGTYEQYF.

The chain carries TRBV7-6 and TRBJ1-1, with D perhaps matching TRBD1 (5 bases). The V and J ends lost 2 bases and 1 base respectively, with 11 bases between them. The CDR3 consists of 15 residues. Germline values: CDR1 SGHVS, CDR2 FNYEAQ. The CDR3 here is CASSLQPGQNTEAFF. CDR3 in DNA: TGTGCCAGCAGCTTACAGCCCGGACAGAACACTGAAGCTTTCTTT. The full variable domain, rest sourced from reference TRBV7-6 and TRBJ1-1, is GAGVSQSPRYKVTKRGQDVALRCDPISGHVSLYWYRQALGQGPEFLTYFNYEAQQDKSGLPNDRFSAERPEGSISTLTIQRTEQRDSAMYRCASSLQPGQNTEAFFGQGTRLTVV.

This chain connects TRBV18 to TRBJ1-1; D gene uncertain. The germline gives CDR1 KGHSH, CDR2 LQKENI. The V end lost 6 bases, the J end lost 3 bases, and 14 bases lay between the germline ends. This CDR3 has 14 amino acids. CDR3 amino acids: CASSPVWPDTEAFF. CDR3 coding DNA: TGTGCCAGCTCCCCCGTTTGGCCGGACACTGAAGCTTTCTTT.

This clonotype is a singleton in its sample. A clone one base away is much larger, so this may be a read error. The chain joins TRBV12-3 or TRBV12-4 to TRBJ1-2; tentative D call: TRBD1 (5 bases). V lost 5 bases and J 7 bases, leaving 14 bases between the germline ends. The CDR3 spans 13 residues. The DNA of the CDR3 is TGTGCCAGCAGTCTGTGGAGGGGCTGTGGCTACACCTTC. Encoded protein: CASSLWRGCGYTF.

A few counts support this clonotype. The CDR3 nucleotides are TGTGCCAGCAGTCGGACTAGCGGGGCTTCCACAGATACGCAGTATTTT. Translation: CASSRTSGASTDTQYF. This sequence joins TRBV12-3 or TRBV12-4 and TRBJ2-3; TRBD2 agrees at 12 bases. The length of the CDR3 is 16 residues. The J segment lost 2 bases and the V segment lost 5 bases, leaving 5 bases of the junction unmatched.